Below are 7 T cell receptor beta chains sequenced from a single sample in a study of CD4 T cells in relation to SARS-CoV-2 and coronaviruses. Unexposed donor CD4+ T cells date from 2011-2018, before the COVID-19 pandemic. CD4+ T cells were isolated from the cells after around 11 days of culture. Using immunoSEQ multiplex PCR, the repertoire was profiled, and TCRdb retains in-frame clones only, with some absent. The sample holds tens of thousands of clones, 70% to 85% seen once. These receptors have no identified antigens. Sequencing was carried out using CD4+ T cells from PBMCs, cultured in vitro. The source of these receptors is a human donor in good health.

This chain connects TRBV3-1 (or the pseudogene TRBV3-2) to TRBJ2-7; 7 bases align to TRBD1. The CDR3 runs 15 residues. CDR1 is LGHDT and CDR2 is YNNKEL in the germline V gene (reference sequence). J was trimmed by 2 bases and V by 1 base; bases with no gene match: 5. In DNA, the CDR3 is TGTGCCAGCAGCCAAGCGGGACAGCCCACCTACGAGCAGTACTTC. Its protein is CASSQAGQPTYEQYF.

This sequence joins TRBV9 and TRBJ2-7; 9 bases are shared with TRBD2. Germline V gene sequence: CDR1 SGDLS, CDR2 YYNGEE. The V gene end was trimmed by 0 bases and the J gene end by 2 bases; junction bases not matched to a gene: 3. CDR3 length equals 15 residues. CDR3 sequence: CASSVGLAGTYEQYF. As DNA, the CDR3 is TGTGCCAGCAGCGTAGGGCTAGCGGGAACCTACGAGCAGTACTTC.

The count of this clone is one. This sequence joins TRBV25-1 and TRBJ2-3; D is ambiguous. CDR3 size: 15 residues. With 3 bases removed from V and 2 bases from J, the gap between germline ends came to 12 bases. Germline values: CDR1 MGHDK, CDR2 SYGVNS. This chain's CDR3 is CASSDPGLPTDTQYF. For the CDR3, the DNA is TGTGCCAGCAGTGATCCCGGGCTACCCACAGATACGCAGTATTTT.

V and J are TRBV13 and TRBJ2-3; 14 bases are shared with TRBD2. The CDR3 spans 20 residues. The junction had 14 bases not matched to a gene; V was cut back by 1 base and J by 5 bases. Germline V gene data show CDR1 as PRHDT and CDR2 as FYEKMQ (reference sequence). CDR3 DNA: TGTGCCAGCAGCTTAGTGTTCGGGACTAGCGGGAGTCTGGGGATAGATACGCAGTATTTT. It translates to CASSLVFGTSGSLGIDTQYF.

The chain links TRBV6-5 to TRBJ2-7; D is perhaps TRBD1 (5 bases). The CDR3 totals 14 residues. CDR1 MNHEY and CDR2 SVGAGI come from the germline V gene. Trimming cost V 4 bases and J 2 bases, with 12 bases left between them. This chain's CDR3 is CASSSFQGPYEQYF. For the CDR3, the DNA is TGTGCCAGCAGTTCCTTCCAGGGTCCCTACGAGCAGTACTTC.

A single count supports this clone. CDR3 loop: CASSVGGGRYEQYF. CDR3 DNA: TGTGCCAGCAGCGTAGGTGGCGGTCGGTACGAGCAGTACTTC. The J gene is TRBJ2-7, the V gene TRBV9; D remains unclear. V gave up 0 bases and J gave up 4 bases, with 11 bases separating them. The CDR3 runs 14 residues. Germline V lookup: CDR1 SGDLS, CDR2 YYNGEE.

V and J are TRBV10-3 and TRBJ2-1; 13 bases are shared with TRBD2. Trimming took 6 bases from V and 8 from J; bases not matched to a gene: 10. This CDR3 comprises 16 residues. Germline CDR1 ENHRY, CDR2 SYGVKD. For the CDR3, the DNA is TGTGCCATCAGCCTTACTAGCGGGAGGGCCGGGGATGAGCAGTTCTTC. This sequence encodes CAISLTSGRAGDEQFF.